This entry lists 8 T cell receptor beta chains sequenced from one sample in a study of blood T cells in healthy people across ages. The authors ran a second PCR of about 7 to 11 cycles using a sample-barcoded 5' primer and a J-beta primer mix. TCRdb independently ran MiXCR on the 5' RACE reads; one entry per CDR3 protein. Among 500,000 to 700,000 distinct CDR3 sequences listed, roughly 30% were seen once. The sequenced material came from blood. These receptors were collected from an elderly woman in good health.

This clonotype was observed a single time. A much larger clone lies a single base off, so this may be a read error. The chain's CDR3 is CSARDHGTRGYGYIF. Written as DNA, the CDR3 is TGCAGTGCTAGAGATCACGGGACTCGGGGCTATGGCTACATCTTC. The chain has TRBV20-1 and TRBJ1-2; a weak D match, TRBD1 (5 bases). The germline V gene encodes CDR1 DFQATT and CDR2 SNEGSKA (reference sequence). CDR3 length: 15 residues.

J is TRBJ2-7 and V is TRBV9, with TRBD2 matching over 9 bases. This CDR3 has 15 amino acids. The germline gives CDR1 SGDLS, CDR2 YYNGEE. Germline trimming cut 0 bases from V and 7 bases from J; bases unmatched to any gene: 8. CDR3 sequence reads: CASSVGGGASGEQYF. The CDR3 coding sequence is TGTGCCAGCAGCGTAGGCGGGGGGGCCTCAGGTGAGCAGTACTTC.

Many counts were recorded for this clonotype. V is TRBV5-6 and J is TRBJ2-7; D might be TRBD1 (6 bases). The germline V gene encodes CDR1 SGHDT and CDR2 YYEEEE. CDR3 length equals 15 residues. The V end was cut by 0 bases, the J end by 9 bases, with 19 bases between. The CDR3 loop reads CASSLGQVSLFRQYF. In nucleotides, the CDR3 is TGTGCCAGCAGCTTGGGACAGGTGTCCCTTTTTCGGCAGTACTTC.

This clonotype was observed a few times. The chain recombines TRBV2 with TRBJ1-1; 9 positions match TRBD1. J lost 4 bases, V lost 6 bases, and 9 bases had no gene match. The germline gives CDR1 SNHLY, CDR2 FYNNEI. The CDR3 runs to 15 residues. Here the CDR3 DNA reads TGTGCCAGCAGCCCGGACAGGGGCATGGGCACTGAAGCTTTCTTT. Translation gives CASSPDRGMGTEAFF.

About this clonotype: Just one base apart from a much larger clone, this may be a read error. V gene TRBV4-3 combines with J gene TRBJ1-4, with a possible D match to TRBD1 (6 bases). The CDR3 runs to 17 residues. Per germline, CDR1 LGHNA and CDR2 YSLEER. DNA of the CDR3: TGCGCCAACAGCCAAGACGGCGGGGGGCGTGCTAATGAAAAACTGTTTTTT. Residues: CANSQDGGGRANEKLFF.

Comments on this clonotype: Germline and junction disagree at one end, which may indicate a read error. The V gene is TRBV6-1, the J gene TRBJ1-5, with TRBD1 identical over 8 bases. CDR1 is MNHNS and CDR2 is SASEGT in the germline V gene. This CDR3 has 16 amino acids. CDR3 nucleotides: TGTGCCAACAGTGTCGACCAGGGGGCAGGCAATCAGCCCCAGCATTTT. Its protein is CANSVDQGAGNQPQHF.

This clonotype was seen repeatedly, ten times or more. V and J are TRBV7-8 and TRBJ2-3; D gene ambiguous. Germline-derived CDR1 and CDR2 are SGHVS and FQNEAQ. The ends were cut back, 2 bases at V and 2 bases at J, with 11 bases in the middle. CDR3 length: 15 amino acids. The CDR3 is CASSLLRGATDTQYF. In DNA form, the CDR3 reads TGTGCCAGCAGCTTATTACGCGGAGCCACAGATACGCAGTATTTT.

This clonotype was seen at least ten times. CDR3 region: CASSSRTGGRETQYF. DNA of the CDR3: TGTGCCAGCAGTTCAAGGACAGGGGGCCGGGAGACCCAGTACTTC. The chain is built from TRBV28 and TRBJ2-5, with TRBD1 identical over 11 bases. In germline, CDR1 is MDHEN, CDR2 SYDVKM. V was pared by 4 bases and J by 5 bases, with 6 bases of the junction left unmatched. The CDR3 is made up of 15 amino acids. The whole variable domain, remainder taken from reference TRBV28 and TRBJ2-5, is DVKVTQSSRYLVKRTGEKVFLECVQDMDHENMFWYRQDPGLGLRLIYFSYDVKMKEKGDIPEGYSVSREKKERFSLILESASTNQTSMYLCASSSRTGGRETQYFGPGTRLLVL.